The 21 T cell receptor beta chains given below trace back to one sample, sequenced in a study of T cell responses to AZD1222 COVID-19 vaccine (dated by TCRdb to about 2021). The receptor library was made with the immunoSEQ multiplex PCR assay. TCRdb provides this immuneACCESS table in a form limited to in-frame rearrangements. Some clones are lacking; in checked studies, under half of them reflect an unresolved V gene, and why the rest are absent is not known. The sample table holds under 50,000 clones, of which approximately 90% were seen once. Of the sample, 0.95% to 1.3% falls within the top ten clones. In light of the paper, this sample's time point label describes: about 28 days (+/-7) after the second vaccine dose. The sample here was peripheral blood, taken 28 days after the second AZD1222 dose. These receptors came from an adult who received the AZD1222 COVID-19 vaccine.

The rearrangement uses TRBV18 and TRBJ1-5, with D uncertain. This CDR3 region has 13 residues. Trimming shortened V by 4 bases and J by 7 bases, and 11 bases separated the two germline ends. In germline, CDR1 is KGHSH, CDR2 LQKENI. CDR3 protein: CASSLDPGQPQHF. The CDR3, as DNA: TGTGCCAGCTCACTCGACCCGGGCCAGCCCCAGCATTTT.

In its sample, this clone was seen once. The J gene is TRBJ2-7, the V gene TRBV2; possibly TRBD2 for D (6 bases). CDR1 SNHLY and CDR2 FYNNEI come from the germline V gene. Trimming removed 7 bases from V and 0 bases from J, with 13 bases in between. The CDR3 runs to 14 residues. CDR3 amino acids: CASNMAGSSYEQYF. The CDR3 DNA is TGTGCCAGCAACATGGCGGGAAGCTCCTACGAGCAGTACTTC.

The chain has TRBV5-4 and TRBJ2-7, with a possible D match to TRBD1 (6 bases). CDR3 length: 14 residues. The germline gives CDR1 SGHNT, CDR2 YYREEE (reference sequence). V lost 0 bases to trimming and J lost 4 bases, with 11 bases between them. CDR3 sequence (DNA): TGTGCCAGCAGCTTGGGGCAGGGGCGGTACGAGCAGTACTTC. Translated, it gives CASSLGQGRYEQYF.

V gene TRBV3-1 (or the pseudogene TRBV3-2) combines with J gene TRBJ1-3, with a weak D call TRBD1 (5 bases). V was clipped by 1 base and J by 3 bases, with 13 bases between them. The CDR3 spans 16 residues. Germline lookup yields CDR1 LGHDT and CDR2 YNNKEL (reference sequence). The CDR3 region is CASSQGWGDGGNTIYF. CDR3 coding DNA: TGTGCCAGCAGCCAAGGTTGGGGGGACGGTGGAAACACCATATATTTT.

The chain links TRBV15 to TRBJ2-7; possible D gene TRBD2, 5 bases. Germline CDR1 LNHNV, CDR2 YYDKDF (reference sequence). The CDR3 has 12 amino acids. The V gene lost 3 bases and the J gene lost 6 bases, with 9 bases spanning the gap. CDR3 in DNA: TGTGCCACCAGCAGGGTCCGGGGCGAGCAGTACTTC. It specifies CATSRVRGEQYF. Drawing the rest from reference TRBV15 and TRBJ2-7, the complete variable domain is DAMVIQNPRYQVTQFGKPVTLSCSQTLNHNVMYWYQQKSSQAPKLLFHYYDKDFNNEADTPDNFQSRRPNTSFCFLDIRSPGLGDTAMYLCATSRVRGEQYFGPGTRLTVT.

The chain carries TRBV18 and TRBJ2-1, with D unresolved. Trimming removed 3 bases at V and 7 bases at J, with 7 bases between. Germline lookup yields CDR1 KGHSH and CDR2 LQKENI. The CDR3 covers 12 residues. The CDR3 DNA reads TGTGCCAGCTCACCCCAGGCTAATGAGCAGTTCTTC. As protein: CASSPQANEQFF. The whole variable domain, remainder taken from reference TRBV18 and TRBJ2-1, is NAGVMQNPRHLVRRRGQEARLRCSPMKGHSHVYWYRQLPEEGLKFMVYLQKENIIDESGMPKERFSAEFPKEGPSILRIQQVVRGDSAAYFCASSPQANEQFFGPGTRLTVL.

CDR3 DNA: TGTGCCAGCAGTTACCTGGGACAGCTCAGCAATCAGCCCCAGCATTTT. Protein product: CASSYLGQLSNQPQHF. The V gene is TRBV6-2 or TRBV6-3, the J gene TRBJ1-5, with 7 bases that match TRBD1. The CDR3 covers 16 residues. CDR1 is MNHEY and CDR2 is SVGEGT in the germline V gene. Trimming removed 2 bases from V and 1 base from J; junction bases left unmatched: 5.

The chain combines TRBV10-3 with TRBJ1-4; 8 bases align to TRBD1. The CDR3 loop spans 13 amino acids. The V gene's germline CDR1 is ENHRY and CDR2 SYGVKD. Trimming cost V 10 bases and J 7 bases; bases outside gene matches: 8. The CDR3 spells CATADRDAEKLFF. Written as DNA, the CDR3 is TGTGCCACCGCGGACAGGGATGCTGAAAAACTGTTTTTT.

V and J are TRBV5-1 and TRBJ2-5; D is possibly TRBD2 (6 bases). Germline V CDR1 and CDR2: SGHRS, YFSETQ. The CDR3 contains 15 residues. V was clipped by 0 bases and J by 5 bases, with 14 bases between them. CDR3 sequence reads: CASSLVGSRGETQYF. In DNA, the CDR3 is TGCGCCAGCAGCTTGGTCGGCAGTCGGGGGGAGACCCAGTACTTC.

The chain couples TRBV6-5 to TRBJ2-5, with 7 bases matching TRBD1. With 6 bases clipped from V and 6 bases from J, the junction kept 10 bases outside the gene matches. CDR3 length: 14 residues. In germline, CDR1 is MNHEY, CDR2 SVGAGI. DNA of the CDR3: TGTGCCAGCAGCCCGGGACAGCGGCGGCAGACCCAGTACTTC. Translation gives CASSPGQRRQTQYF.

This clone was counted a few times. The CDR3: CASSALAGGPSGTGELFF. In DNA, the CDR3 is TGTGCCAGCAGCGCCTTAGCGGGAGGGCCCTCGGGCACCGGGGAGCTGTTTTTT. This chain uses TRBV7-9 with TRBJ2-2; 11 bases match TRBD2. Per the germline V gene, CDR1 is SEHNR and CDR2 is FQNEAQ (reference sequence). J was trimmed by 4 bases and V by 5 bases; bases with no gene match: 12. The CDR3 spans 18 residues.

The DNA of the CDR3 is TGTGCCAGCAGTCCGGGACTAGCGGGAGTACGGCGGGAGCAGTACTTC. Translation: CASSPGLAGVRREQYF. The chain combines TRBV28 with TRBJ2-7; 14 positions agree with TRBD2. Trimming cost V 5 bases and J 7 bases; bases outside gene matches: 10. CDR3 length equals 16 residues. CDR1 MDHEN and CDR2 SYDVKM come from the germline V gene.

J is TRBJ1-3 and V is TRBV5-1; D ambiguous. In germline, CDR1 is SGHRS, CDR2 YFSETQ. The CDR3 extends over 15 amino acids. The V gene lost 4 bases and the J gene lost 0 bases, with 11 bases spanning the gap. The CDR3 nucleotides read TGCGCCAGCAGCCCGGACCGCAGCTCTGGAAACACCATATATTTT. It specifies CASSPDRSSGNTIYF.

A single count supports this clone. The chain employs TRBV30 and TRBJ1-1; no reliable D call. This CDR3 is built from 12 residues. Trimming took off 5 bases at V and 4 bases at J, with 11 bases between the two ends. Per the germline V gene, CDR1 is GTSNPN and CDR2 is SVGIG (reference sequence). The DNA for the CDR3 is TGTGCCTGGGGGGAGGGAGGCACTGAAGCTTTCTTT. The encoded protein is CAWGEGGTEAFF.

The J gene is TRBJ2-3, the V gene TRBV24-1, with D unresolved. The germline V gene has CDR1 KGHDR and CDR2 SFDVKD. CDR3 length: 13 residues. V gave up 5 bases and J gave up 6 bases, with 11 bases separating them. CDR3 region: CATSGGSVDTQYF. The CDR3 DNA reads as TGTGCCACCAGTGGCGGTTCGGTCGATACGCAGTATTTT.

A remark on this clone: A junction end diverges from the germline sequence, so it may reflect a read error. This chain links TRBV12-3 or TRBV12-4 with TRBJ2-7, with D maybe TRBD1 (7 bases). The CDR3 has 11 residues. In nucleotides, the CDR3 is TGTGCCAGCAGTATGGGAGGCCAGGGGGTCTTC. Translating it yields CASSMGGQGVF.

The DNA of the CDR3 is TGTGCCAGTAGTATGGGAGGACTAGTCGATAATGAGCAGTTCTTC. It is translated as CASSMGGLVDNEQFF. The J gene is TRBJ2-1, the V gene TRBV19, with 7 bases that match TRBD2. Germline loops: CDR1 LNHDA, CDR2 SQIVND (reference sequence). This CDR3 has 15 amino acids. The V and J ends lost 3 bases and 7 bases, in that order; junction bases with no gene match: 9.

This chain uses TRBV19 with TRBJ2-3; D is uncertain. Trimming removed 3 bases at V and 2 bases at J, with 9 bases between. The CDR3 has 14 residues. Germline-derived CDR1 and CDR2 are LNHDA and SQIVND (reference sequence). The CDR3 nucleotides are TGTGCCAGTAGTATGCTTCAGATCACAGATACGCAGTATTTT. As protein: CASSMLQITDTQYF. Combining the CDR3 with reference TRBV19 and TRBJ2-3 gives the whole variable domain DGGITQSPKYLFRKEGQNVTLSCEQNLNHDAMYWYRQDPGQGLRLIYYSQIVNDFQKGDIAEGYSVSREKKESFPLTVTSAQKNPTAFYLCASSMLQITDTQYFGPGTRLTVL.

CDR3 coding DNA: TGTGCCAGCAGTTTATTCAGTACTCAGCCCCAGCATTTT. This codes for CASSLFSTQPQHF. The chain is built from TRBV27 and TRBJ1-5; D gene unclear. V lost 1 base, J lost 6 bases, and 7 bases lay in between. The CDR3 totals 13 residues. CDR1 MNHEY and CDR2 SMNVEV come from the germline V gene (reference sequence).

The chain links TRBV7-9 to TRBJ2-7; no clear D gene. The CDR3 length is 16 residues. Germline V lookup: CDR1 SEHNR, CDR2 FQNEAQ (reference sequence). V lost 5 bases and J lost 0, with 17 bases in between. The CDR3 DNA is TGTGCCAGCAGCCCCTCCCCGAGGCTTAGCTCCTACGAGCAGTACTTC. Translated, it gives CASSPSPRLSSYEQYF.

This sequence joins TRBV16 and TRBJ2-7; no clear D. The CDR3 runs to 15 residues. Between the trimmed V and J ends, which lost 1 base and 0 bases, there was a span of 10 bases. Germline CDR1 and CDR2: KGHSY and FQNENV. Here the CDR3 reads CASSQLGWSSYEQYF. The CDR3 DNA reads TGTGCCAGCAGCCAATTGGGGTGGAGCTCCTACGAGCAGTACTTC.